This T cell receptor (beta chain) was found in a study of T cell repertoires in cytomegalovirus infection. On the study more broadly: From public TCR beta signatures came an indication of both CMV infection and matching HLA type. General study results and limits: Cumulative frequency (of public TCR beta family members) identified carriers of CMV plus the relevant HLA. It was HLA-C-restricted CMV-specific TCR beta clonotypes that dominated the response ex vivo.

TCRdb ran MiXCR on the reads and lists one entry per CDR3 protein. The sample has 150,000 to 200,000 distinct CDR3 sequences, 13% to 15% seen once; the top ten hold roughly a quarter. This clonotype was detected many times. What it binds is unknown. Germline values: CDR1 MDHEN, CDR2 SYDVKM. There are 12 residues in the CDR3. The V and J ends lost 3 bases and 13 bases respectively, with 12 bases between them. Sequencing used PBMCs. The source of this sequence is a human donor in good health (CMV status not recorded). Some clones in this sample may be carry-over from other donors' samples. The gene calls are TRBV28 and TRBJ2-2; D remains unclear. CDR3 in amino acids: CASSLGSERLFF. CDR3 nucleotides: TGTGCCAGCAGTTTGGGTTCCGAGCGGCTGTTTTTT.